Here is one T cell receptor (beta chain) with its context. The CDR3 consists of 14 residues. Germline CDR1 reads LNHDA; CDR2 reads SQIVND (reference sequence). The source of the sample is a study of monozygotic twins with inflammatory bowel disease. TCRdb reprocessed the 5' RACE reads, with one entry per CDR3 protein and no DNA. The repertoire shows over 100,000 distinct CDR3 sequences; the top ten hold around 12%. The chain joins TRBV19 to TRBJ1-2; with no DNA, the TCRdb D assignment of TRBD1 cannot be verified. The sequence was collected from a human donor with ulcerative colitis or Crohn's disease, or a healthy co-twin of an affected twin (not recorded which). The sequenced sample was blood. CDR3 in amino acids: CASSHNRNNYGYTF.